Following are 8 T cell receptor beta chains from one sample sequenced in a study of blood T cell repertoires in COVID-19. The method was immunoSEQ multiplex PCR; TCRdb's version includes in-frame clones alone and lacks a portion of them. The profile shows approximately 450,000 clones, 70% to 90% of them singletons. Sequencing was done on a sample of PBMCs or T cells enriched from blood (not recorded which). The receptors were sampled from a woman between 18 and 29 years old with acute COVID-19.

The rearrangement joins TRBV11-2 to TRBJ2-7; 7 nucleotides match TRBD1. Losses at the gene ends were 5 bases for V and 1 base for J; bases not matched to a gene: 11. In germline, CDR1 is SGHAT, CDR2 FQNNGV. The CDR3 covers 16 residues. Here the CDR3 DNA reads TGTGCCAGCAGCCCAAGGGGACAGCCCCAATCCTACGAGCAGTACTTC. Protein sequence: CASSPRGQPQSYEQYF.

The chain employs TRBV6-5 and TRBJ1-2; the match to TRBD1 covers 9 bases. The CDR3 length is 15 residues. V shed 5 bases and J 1 base; nucleotides not matched to a gene: 5. Germline V CDR1 and CDR2: MNHEY, SVGAGI. CDR3 protein: CASSLTGGGNYGYTF. Here the CDR3 DNA reads TGTGCCAGCAGTCTGACAGGGGGAGGTAACTATGGCTACACCTTC.

This sequence joins TRBV5-4 and TRBJ1-4; D is ambiguous. Germline CDR1 reads SGHNT; CDR2 reads YYREEE (reference sequence). The length of the CDR3 is 14 residues. Trimming left V 0 bases short and J 6 bases short, with 9 bases between. This CDR3 reads CASSLEEGDEKLFF. The CDR3 DNA reads TGTGCCAGCAGCTTGGAGGAGGGTGATGAAAAACTGTTTTTT.

This clone has just one count. This sequence joins TRBV16 and TRBJ2-1, with D tentatively TRBD1 (5 bases). The V end lost 3 bases, the J end lost 8 bases, and 20 bases lay between the germline ends. This CDR3 has 16 amino acids. Germline loops: CDR1 KGHSY, CDR2 FQNENV. In DNA form, the CDR3 reads TGTGCCAGCAGCCACCCATCTTGGCAGGGTAAAGATGAGCAGTTCTTC. It translates to CASSHPSWQGKDEQFF.

This clone was observed a few times. The chain links TRBV24-1 to TRBJ2-1; 13 bases are a match to TRBD2. Germline values: CDR1 KGHDR, CDR2 SFDVKD. The CDR3 consists of 17 residues. V trimming: 3 bases; J trimming: 2 bases; junction bases outside the gene matches: 3. The DNA for the CDR3 is TGTGCCACCAGTGATCTGACTAGCGGGAGGACCTACAATGAGCAGTTCTTC. Protein product: CATSDLTSGRTYNEQFF.

The chain couples TRBV27 to TRBJ1-1; D ambiguous. Trimming removed 6 bases at V and 0 bases at J, with 14 bases between. Germline CDR1 and CDR2: MNHEY and SMNVEV (reference sequence). The CDR3 contains 15 residues. CDR3 in DNA: TGTGCCAGCAGACCTAGAGTCGGGTTGAACACTGAAGCTTTCTTT. This encodes CASRPRVGLNTEAFF.

The rearrangement uses TRBV5-4 and TRBJ2-1; 15 bases align to TRBD2. Trimming removed 4 bases from V and 0 bases from J; junction bases left unmatched: 8. This CDR3 has 19 amino acids. Germline V gene sequence: CDR1 SGHNT, CDR2 YYREEE (reference sequence). The CDR3 spells CASSPGLAGGPSSYNEQFF. CDR3 in DNA: TGTGCCAGCAGCCCGGGACTAGCGGGAGGCCCTAGCTCCTACAATGAGCAGTTCTTC.

CDR3 DNA: TGTGCCAGCAGGCGAGCAACTAATGAAAAACTGTTTTTT. Translation: CASRRATNEKLFF. This rearrangement joins TRBV2 to TRBJ1-4; D not resolved. This CDR3 has 13 amino acids. V lost 6 bases and J lost 0, with 5 bases in between. The V gene's germline CDR1 is SNHLY and CDR2 FYNNEI.